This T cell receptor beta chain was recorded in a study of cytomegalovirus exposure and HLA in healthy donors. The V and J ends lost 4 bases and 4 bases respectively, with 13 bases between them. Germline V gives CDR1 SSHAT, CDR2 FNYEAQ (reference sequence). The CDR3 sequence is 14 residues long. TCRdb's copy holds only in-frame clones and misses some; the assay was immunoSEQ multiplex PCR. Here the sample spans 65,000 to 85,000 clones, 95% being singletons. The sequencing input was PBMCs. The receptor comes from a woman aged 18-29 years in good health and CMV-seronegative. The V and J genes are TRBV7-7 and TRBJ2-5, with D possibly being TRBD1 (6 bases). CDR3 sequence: CASSSTGKVETQYF. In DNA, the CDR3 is TGTGCCAGCAGCTCCACAGGGAAGGTAGAGACCCAGTACTTC.